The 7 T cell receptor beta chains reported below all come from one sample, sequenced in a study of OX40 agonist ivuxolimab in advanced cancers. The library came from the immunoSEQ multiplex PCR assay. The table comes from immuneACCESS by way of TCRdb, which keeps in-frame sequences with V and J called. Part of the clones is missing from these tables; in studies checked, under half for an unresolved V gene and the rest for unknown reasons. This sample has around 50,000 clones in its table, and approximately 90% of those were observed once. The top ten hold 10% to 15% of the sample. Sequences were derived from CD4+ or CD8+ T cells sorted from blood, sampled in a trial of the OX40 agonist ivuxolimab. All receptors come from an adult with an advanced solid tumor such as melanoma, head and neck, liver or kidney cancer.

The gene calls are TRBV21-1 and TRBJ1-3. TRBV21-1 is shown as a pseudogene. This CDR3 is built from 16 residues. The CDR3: CASSSFNGGSGNTIYF. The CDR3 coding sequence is TGTGCCAGCAGTTCATTCAATGGGGGGAGTGGAAACACCATATATTTT.

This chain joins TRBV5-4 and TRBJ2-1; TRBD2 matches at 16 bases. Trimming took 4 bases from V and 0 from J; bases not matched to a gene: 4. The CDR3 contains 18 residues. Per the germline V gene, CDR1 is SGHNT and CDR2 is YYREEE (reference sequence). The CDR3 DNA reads TGTGCCAGCAGCCCAGGGACTAGCGGGGGGGCCTCCTACAATGAGCAGTTCTTC. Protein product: CASSPGTSGGASYNEQFF. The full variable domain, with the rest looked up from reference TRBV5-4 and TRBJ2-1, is ETGVTQSPTHLIKTRGQQVTLRCSSQSGHNTVSWYQQALGQGPQFIFQYYREEENGRGNFPPRFSGLQFPNYSSELNVNALELDDSALYLCASSPGTSGGASYNEQFFGPGTRLTVL.

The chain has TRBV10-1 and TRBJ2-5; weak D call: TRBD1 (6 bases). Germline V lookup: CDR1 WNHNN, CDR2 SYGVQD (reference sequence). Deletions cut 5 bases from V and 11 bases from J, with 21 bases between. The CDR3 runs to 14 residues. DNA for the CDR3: TGCGCCAGCAGTACGGCAGGGGTCCCTTTAGAGCAGTACTTC. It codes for CASSTAGVPLEQYF.

The CDR3: CASSLTGDPYEQYF. The DNA for the CDR3 is TGTGCCAGCAGCTTAACCGGGGATCCCTACGAGCAGTACTTC. V and J are TRBV7-3 and TRBJ2-7, with a possible D match to TRBD2 (5 bases). Germline values: CDR1 SGHTA, CDR2 FQGTGA. Between the trimmed V and J ends, which lost 0 bases and 2 bases, there was a span of 8 bases. The CDR3 consists of 14 residues.

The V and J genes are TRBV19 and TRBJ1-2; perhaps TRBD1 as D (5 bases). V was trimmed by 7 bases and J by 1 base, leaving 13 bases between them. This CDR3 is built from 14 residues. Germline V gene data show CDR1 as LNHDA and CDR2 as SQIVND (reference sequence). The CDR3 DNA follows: TGTGCCAGTATCCGGGACGGACTTAACTATGGCTACACCTTC. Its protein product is CASIRDGLNYGYTF.

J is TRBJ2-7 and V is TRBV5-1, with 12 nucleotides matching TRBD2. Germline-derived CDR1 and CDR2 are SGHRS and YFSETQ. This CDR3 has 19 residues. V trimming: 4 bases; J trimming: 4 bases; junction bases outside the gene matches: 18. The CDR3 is CASSDRLAGVREDPYEQYF. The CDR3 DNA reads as TGCGCCAGCAGCGATAGACTAGCGGGGGTACGGGAGGACCCTTACGAGCAGTACTTC.

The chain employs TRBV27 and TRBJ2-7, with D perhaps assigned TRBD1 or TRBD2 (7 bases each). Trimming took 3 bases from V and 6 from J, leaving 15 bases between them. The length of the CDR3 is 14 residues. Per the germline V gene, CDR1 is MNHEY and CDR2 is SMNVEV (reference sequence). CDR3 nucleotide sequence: TGTGCCAGCAGTTTGGGCAGGGGGAGGGGCGAGCAGTACTTC. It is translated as CASSLGRGRGEQYF.